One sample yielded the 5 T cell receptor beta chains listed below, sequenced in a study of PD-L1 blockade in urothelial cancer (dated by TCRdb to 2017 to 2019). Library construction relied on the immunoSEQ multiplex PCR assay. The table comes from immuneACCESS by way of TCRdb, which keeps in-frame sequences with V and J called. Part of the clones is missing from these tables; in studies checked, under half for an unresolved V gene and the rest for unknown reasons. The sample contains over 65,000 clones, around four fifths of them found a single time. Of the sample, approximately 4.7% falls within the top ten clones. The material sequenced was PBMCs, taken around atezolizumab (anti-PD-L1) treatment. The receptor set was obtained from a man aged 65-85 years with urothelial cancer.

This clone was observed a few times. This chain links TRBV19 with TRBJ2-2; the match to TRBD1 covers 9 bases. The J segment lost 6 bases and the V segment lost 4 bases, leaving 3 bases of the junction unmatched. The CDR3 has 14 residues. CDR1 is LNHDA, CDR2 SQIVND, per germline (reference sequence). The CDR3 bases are TGTGCCAGTAGTACGACAGGGGGTGCCGGGGAGCTGTTTTTT. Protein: CASSTTGGAGELFF. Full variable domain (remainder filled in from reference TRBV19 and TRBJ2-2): DGGITQSPKYLFRKEGQNVTLSCEQNLNHDAMYWYRQDPGQGLRLIYYSQIVNDFQKGDIAEGYSVSREKKESFPLTVTSAQKNPTAFYLCASSTTGGAGELFFGEGSRLTVL.

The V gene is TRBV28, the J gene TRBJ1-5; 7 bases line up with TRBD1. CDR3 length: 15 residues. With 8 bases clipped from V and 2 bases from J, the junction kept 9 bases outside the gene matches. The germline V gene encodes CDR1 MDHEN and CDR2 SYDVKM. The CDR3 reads CASGQVIVGNQPQHF. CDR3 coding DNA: TGTGCCAGCGGACAGGTAATCGTCGGCAATCAGCCCCAGCATTTT.

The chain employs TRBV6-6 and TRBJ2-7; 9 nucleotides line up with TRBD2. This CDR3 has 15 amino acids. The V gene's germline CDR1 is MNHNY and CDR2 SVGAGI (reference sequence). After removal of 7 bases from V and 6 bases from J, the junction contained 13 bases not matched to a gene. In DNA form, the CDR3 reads TGTGCCAGCAAAGGCGGGAGGGCCCTCGGAAGCGAGCAGTACTTC. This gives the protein CASKGGRALGSEQYF.

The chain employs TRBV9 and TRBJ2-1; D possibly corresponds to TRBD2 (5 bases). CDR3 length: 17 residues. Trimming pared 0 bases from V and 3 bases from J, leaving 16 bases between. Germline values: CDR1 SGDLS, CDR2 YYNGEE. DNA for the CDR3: TGTGCCAGCAGCGTAGAACCCCCGGGAATCTTCTACAATGAGCAGTTCTTC. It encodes CASSVEPPGIFYNEQFF.

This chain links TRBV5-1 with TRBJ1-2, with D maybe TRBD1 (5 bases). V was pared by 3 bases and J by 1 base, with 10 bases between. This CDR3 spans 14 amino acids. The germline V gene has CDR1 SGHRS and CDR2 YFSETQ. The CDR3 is CASSSGRLNYGYTF. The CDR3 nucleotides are TGCGCCAGCAGCTCAGGGAGGCTTAACTATGGCTACACCTTC. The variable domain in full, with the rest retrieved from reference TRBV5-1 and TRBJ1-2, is KAGVTQTPRYLIKTRGQQVTLSCSPISGHRSVSWYQQTPGQGLQFLFEYFSETQRNKGNFPGRFSGRQFSNSRSEMNVSTLELGDSALYLCASSSGRLNYGYTFGSGTRLTVV.